This TCR beta chain originates from a study of technical replicates of blood from a handful of donors. Trimming took 5 bases from V and 3 from J; bases not matched to a gene: 6. This CDR3 has 14 amino acids. CDR1 is MGHRA and CDR2 is YSYEKL in the germline V gene. Libraries were prepared by immunoSEQ multiplex PCR; TCRdb keeps only in-frame clonotypes and omits some of them. There are approximately 99,000 clones in the sample; roughly 96% occur only once, and more than 0.3% lies in the top ten. The sequence was collected from a human donor in good health. Sample: T cells isolated from PBMCs. V gene TRBV4-1 combines with J gene TRBJ2-5; 7 bases agree with TRBD1. CDR3 DNA: TGCGCCAGCAGCGATGGGACAGCGAAAGAGACCCAGTACTTC. Protein sequence: CASSDGTAKETQYF.